This TCR beta chain derives from a study of human T cells and chemical hapten exposure. This clonotype appeared a few times. Individual cDNA molecules in this library carried unique molecular identifiers. One entry per CDR3 protein, called by TCRdb with MiXCR from the RACE reads. In the table there are under 90,000 distinct CDR3 sequences, about 8% of which are singletons. Time point here: patch test 2, 6 weeks after DPC sensitization. Treatment of the sample: therapeutic diphenylcyclopropenone sensitization with weekly scalp DPC. The receptor was derived from a woman in her fifties or sixties with alopecia areata. Some clones in this sample may be carry-over from other donors' samples. Sequences were derived from whole blood, sampled in connection with sensitization to the hapten diphenylcyclopropenone (DPC).

Here the CDR3 reads CASRTEGSPLHF. The CDR3 nucleotides are TGTGCCAGCCGAACGGAGGGCTCACCCCTCCACTTT. The genes are TRBV2 and TRBJ1-6; no clear D gene. Germline CDR1 SNHLY, CDR2 FYNNEI. The CDR3 runs to 12 residues. Trimming left V 8 bases short and J 10 bases short, with 12 bases between.